These 27 T cell receptor beta chains were all obtained from the same sample, sequenced in a study of T cell repertoires in cytomegalovirus infection. Their antigens are not known. A single record per CDR3 protein comes from TCRdb applying MiXCR to the reads. The sample comprises a few hundred thousand distinct CDR3 sequences, 40% of which are singletons, and roughly 50% rests with the top ten. The input for sequencing was cultured PBMCs, taken from culture after CMV antigen stimulation. All receptors come from a human donor in good health (CMV status not recorded). Some clones in this sample may be carry-over from other donors' samples.

This chain connects TRBV6-6 to TRBJ1-1, with TRBD1 matching over 7 bases. This CDR3 contains 13 residues. Germline V gene data show CDR1 as MNHNY and CDR2 as SVGAGI (reference sequence). Trimming removed 5 bases from V and 6 bases from J; junction bases left unmatched: 6. CDR3 in DNA: TGTGCCAGCAGTGATGGGGACAGTCCTGAAGCTTTCTTT. Its translation is CASSDGDSPEAFF.

This chain uses TRBV7-2 with TRBJ2-5; possibly TRBD1 for D (6 bases). Germline V CDR1 and CDR2: SGHTA, FQGNSA. V lost 3 bases to trimming and J lost 10 bases, with 18 bases between them. This CDR3 has 14 residues. As DNA, the CDR3 is TGTGCCAGCAGCTTCGGGGACCTAGGGGGTGACCAGTACTTC. It translates to CASSFGDLGGDQYF.

This clonotype was recorded a few times. The chain links TRBV6-2 or TRBV6-3 to TRBJ2-1; possibly TRBD2 for D (5 bases). The V gene's germline CDR1 is MNHEY and CDR2 SVGEGT. This CDR3 region has 16 residues. The V end lost 5 bases, the J end lost 5 bases, and 19 bases lay between the germline ends. CDR3 nucleotides: TGTGCCAGCAGTAGGGCGCTGAGGGCTCTCCACAATGAGCAGTTCTTC. This translates into CASSRALRALHNEQFF.

This clonotype was counted only a few times. J is TRBJ2-1 and V is TRBV28; no clear D gene. Germline CDR1 and CDR2: MDHEN and SYDVKM. The CDR3 runs 16 residues. Trimming removed 2 bases at V and 4 bases at J, with 15 bases between. CDR3 loop: CASSLRHFKGYNEQFF. The CDR3, as DNA: TGTGCCAGCAGTTTACGACACTTCAAAGGGTACAATGAGCAGTTCTTC.

This chain uses TRBV7-2 with TRBJ1-3; 7 nucleotides match TRBD1. The CDR3 is 14 amino acids. V gave up 1 base and J gave up 7 bases; unmatched junction bases: 4. CDR1 is SGHTA and CDR2 is FQGNSA in the germline V gene. The CDR3 loop is CASSLEQGTNTIYF. The CDR3 DNA is TGTGCCAGCAGCTTAGAACAGGGGACGAACACCATATATTTT.

V gene TRBV6-1 combines with J gene TRBJ2-1, with 10 bases that match TRBD1. J lost 6 bases, V lost 7 bases, and 18 bases had no gene match. In germline, CDR1 is MNHNS, CDR2 SASEGT. This CDR3 contains 18 residues. CDR3: CASNPNWAGQGESNEQFF. CDR3 coding DNA: TGTGCCAGCAACCCCAACTGGGCCGGACAGGGGGAGAGCAATGAGCAGTTCTTC.

The chain has TRBV7-2 and TRBJ2-7; D gene unclear. The CDR3 sequence is 12 residues long. Germline V CDR1 and CDR2: SGHTA, FQGNSA. V lost 5 bases to trimming and J lost 5 bases, with 10 bases between them. The CDR3 loop reads CASSLRVDEQYF. As DNA, the CDR3 is TGTGCCAGCAGCCTTAGAGTGGACGAGCAGTACTTC.

This clonotype appeared a single time. J is TRBJ2-7 and V is TRBV14; D possibly uses TRBD1 or TRBD2 (5 bases each). Trimming shortened V by 1 base and J by 0 bases, and 13 bases separated the two germline ends. Germline V lookup: CDR1 SGHDN, CDR2 FVKESK. This CDR3 has 16 amino acids. CDR3 in DNA: TGTGCCAGCAGCCAAGGTGGGCCAGGGAGCTCCTACGAGCAGTACTTC. Translation gives CASSQGGPGSSYEQYF.

The chain joins TRBV2 to TRBJ2-5; D may be TRBD2 (7 bases). With 8 bases removed from V and 5 bases from J, the gap between germline ends came to 18 bases. Germline V gene data show CDR1 as SNHLY and CDR2 as FYNNEI. The CDR3 spans 14 residues. The CDR3 bases are TGTGCCAGCCAATTCGGGGGGCAGCGGGAGACCCAGTACTTC. Protein sequence: CASQFGGQRETQYF. Full variable domain (remainder filled in from reference TRBV2 and TRBJ2-5): EPEVTQTPSHQVTQMGQEVILRCVPISNHLYFYWYRQILGQKVEFLVSFYNNEISEKSEIFDDQFSVERPDGSNFTLKIRSTKLEDSAMYFCASQFGGQRETQYFGPGTRLLVL.

This clonotype was seen only a few times. The CDR3 DNA follows: TGTGCCAGCAGCTTGGATGGCGGGGGGCAATCGTACGAGCAGTACTTC. Amino acid sequence: CASSLDGGGQSYEQYF. This rearrangement joins TRBV5-4 to TRBJ2-7; 8 bases fit TRBD2. V dropped 0 bases and J dropped 4; count of bases not matched to a gene: 9. The CDR3 length is 16 residues. Germline V gene lookup returns CDR1 SGHNT and CDR2 YYREEE (reference sequence). Variable domain in full (rest from reference TRBV5-4 and TRBJ2-7): ETGVTQSPTHLIKTRGQQVTLRCSSQSGHNTVSWYQQALGQGPQFIFQYYREEENGRGNFPPRFSGLQFPNYSSELNVNALELDDSALYLCASSLDGGGQSYEQYFGPGTRLTVT.

This clonotype was recorded once. This rearrangement joins TRBV28 to TRBJ2-5, with a weak D call TRBD1 (6 bases). Germline CDR1 reads MDHEN; CDR2 reads SYDVKM. The length of the CDR3 is 16 residues. The V and J ends lost 6 bases and 1 base respectively, with 18 bases between them. CDR3 region: CASSRHKTGLQETQYF. CDR3 nucleotide sequence: TGTGCCAGCAGCCGGCATAAGACAGGCCTCCAAGAGACCCAGTACTTC. Looking up the rest from reference TRBV28 and TRBJ2-5 gives the full variable domain: DVKVTQSSRYLVKRTGEKVFLECVQDMDHENMFWYRQDPGLGLRLIYFSYDVKMKEKGDIPEGYSVSREKKERFSLILESASTNQTSMYLCASSRHKTGLQETQYFGPGTRLLVL.

The table lists this clonotype with a few counts. This sequence joins TRBV7-7 and TRBJ2-3, with 10 bases identical to TRBD2. This CDR3 is built from 18 residues. V shed 3 bases, J shed 3 bases, and the junction held 12 bases outside the gene matches. The germline V gene encodes CDR1 SSHAT and CDR2 FNYEAQ (reference sequence). CDR3 sequence (DNA): TGTGCCAGCAGCTTTGGGCCTAGCGGGAGTGGTAGGACAGATACGCAGTATTTT. It encodes CASSFGPSGSGRTDTQYF.

The CDR3 bases are TGTGCCATCAGTAGGGATAACACTGAAGCTTTCTTT. This translates into CAISRDNTEAFF. The chain carries TRBV10-3 and TRBJ1-1; D uncertain. Germline-derived CDR1 and CDR2 are ENHRY and SYGVKD. V lost 5 bases to trimming and J lost 2 bases, with 6 bases between them. CDR3 length equals 12 residues.

This clonotype was seen ten or more times. The rearrangement joins TRBV10-3 to TRBJ1-2; 10 bases line up with TRBD1. V shed 7 bases and J 6 bases; nucleotides not matched to a gene: 8. CDR1 is ENHRY, CDR2 SYGVKD, per germline. This CDR3 comprises 14 residues. The CDR3 loop reads CAITGQGVQDGYTF. The CDR3 nucleotides are TGTGCCATCACCGGACAGGGGGTGCAGGATGGCTACACCTTC.

The rearrangement uses TRBV5-6 and TRBJ1-6, with D perhaps TRBD1 (5 bases). Germline-derived CDR1 and CDR2 are SGHDT and YYEEEE. The V and J ends lost 4 bases and 14 bases respectively, with 13 bases between them. This CDR3 is 12 amino acids long. In nucleotides, the CDR3 is TGTGCCAGCAGCCGGGGCTCCGTGGCCCTCCACTTT. It is translated as CASSRGSVALHF. The full variable domain, rest sourced from reference TRBV5-6 and TRBJ1-6, is DAGVTQSPTHLIKTRGQQVTLRCSPKSGHDTVSWYQQALGQGPQFIFQYYEEEERQRGNFPDRFSGHQFPNYSSELNVNALLLGDSALYLCASSRGSVALHFGNGTRLTVT.

This clonotype was observed a few times. The chain joins TRBV7-2 to TRBJ2-5, with D possibly called TRBD1 or TRBD2 (6 bases each). This CDR3 has 16 amino acids. Germline V gives CDR1 SGHTA, CDR2 FQGNSA. The germline V and J ends were trimmed by 5 bases and 5 bases, with 21 bases remaining between them. The CDR3 region has the DNA TGTGCCAGCAGCCTCCAACTAGCCGAAGGGGGGGAGACCCAGTACTTC. Translation: CASSLQLAEGGETQYF.

This clonotype was recorded many times. The V call is TRBV7-2, the J call TRBJ2-3, with 11 bases identical to TRBD2. Germline V gene data show CDR1 as SGHTA and CDR2 as FQGNSA. The CDR3 is 15 residues long. V lost 5 bases to trimming and J lost 1 base; unmatched junction nucleotides: 2. CDR3 DNA: TGTGCCAGCAGCCTACTAGCGGGGGGCACAGATACGCAGTATTTT. Translated: CASSLLAGGTDTQYF.

V gene TRBV2 combines with J gene TRBJ2-1; tentative D call: TRBD2 (6 bases). Trimming removed 6 bases from V and 16 bases from J, with 19 bases in between. Germline V CDR1 and CDR2: SNHLY, FYNNEI. There are 12 residues in the CDR3. The DNA for the CDR3 is TGTGCCAGCAGGGCATCAGCGGGTGCGATCTTCTTC. Its translation is CASRASAGAIFF.

This clonotype was observed a handful of times. The chain is built from TRBV7-9 and TRBJ2-5; weak D call: TRBD2 (6 bases). V was cut by 3 bases and J by 9 bases, with 8 bases left in between. Germline CDR1 and CDR2: SEHNR and FQNEAQ (reference sequence). This CDR3 contains 11 residues. CDR3 residues: CASSFGGSQYF. CDR3 bases: TGTGCCAGCAGCTTCGGGGGATCCCAGTACTTC.

The rearrangement links TRBV2 to TRBJ2-1; possibly TRBD1 or TRBD2 for D (6 bases each). CDR1 and CDR2 (germline): SNHLY, FYNNEI. This CDR3 contains 13 residues. V was shortened by 11 bases and J by 4 bases, with 15 bases between the two germline ends. The CDR3 reads CAGRGGRYNEQFF. Written as DNA, the CDR3 is TGTGCCGGACGAGGGGGGAGATACAATGAGCAGTTCTTC. Variable domain in full (rest from reference TRBV2 and TRBJ2-1): EPEVTQTPSHQVTQMGQEVILRCVPISNHLYFYWYRQILGQKVEFLVSFYNNEISEKSEIFDDQFSVERPDGSNFTLKIRSTKLEDSAMYFCAGRGGRYNEQFFGPGTRLTVL.

The chain employs TRBV19 and TRBJ2-7, with 11 positions matching TRBD2. With V trimmed by 3 bases and J by 5 bases, 6 bases remained unmatched. The length of the CDR3 is 15 residues. Germline CDR1 reads LNHDA; CDR2 reads SQIVND (reference sequence). The CDR3 DNA is TGTGCCAGTAGTATCATAGCGGGAGGGCCTCACGAGCAGTACTTC. Its translation is CASSIIAGGPHEQYF.

This clonotype has at least ten counts. This chain uses TRBV7-2 with TRBJ2-2; D perhaps matches TRBD2 (5 bases). Germline lookup yields CDR1 SGHTA and CDR2 FQGNSA. This CDR3 spans 18 amino acids. V dropped 1 base and J dropped 1 base, with 16 bases sitting between them. The CDR3 reads CASSLVSQGGGNTGELFF. CDR3 nucleotide sequence: TGTGCCAGCAGCTTAGTCTCCCAAGGAGGAGGGAACACCGGGGAGCTGTTTTTT. The whole variable domain, filled in from reference TRBV7-2 and TRBJ2-2, reads GAGVSQSPSNKVTEKGKDVELRCDPISGHTALYWYRQSLGQGLEFLIYFQGNSAPDKSGLPSDRFSAERTGGSVSTLTIQRTQQEDSAVYLCASSLVSQGGGNTGELFFGEGSRLTVL.

The sample holds a few counts of this clonotype. The J gene is TRBJ2-1, the V gene TRBV7-2; the D is unclear. Germline lookup yields CDR1 SGHTA and CDR2 FQGNSA. CDR3 size: 13 residues. The V and J ends lost 2 bases and 5 bases respectively, with 7 bases between them. CDR3 bases: TGTGCCAGCAGCTTAACGCGCCACAATGAGCAGTTCTTC. Its protein is CASSLTRHNEQFF. Full variable domain (missing parts from reference TRBV7-2 and TRBJ2-1): GAGVSQSPSNKVTEKGKDVELRCDPISGHTALYWYRQSLGQGLEFLIYFQGNSAPDKSGLPSDRFSAERTGGSVSTLTIQRTQQEDSAVYLCASSLTRHNEQFFGPGTRLTVL.

In DNA form, the CDR3 reads TGCGCCAGCAGCTTGGCGGGCAGGGAGAGGTCACCCCTCCACTTT. Protein: CASSLAGRERSPLHF. The chain links TRBV5-1 to TRBJ1-6, with a weak D call TRBD1 (5 bases). V was clipped by 0 bases and J by 10 bases, with 14 bases between them. Germline V gene lookup returns CDR1 SGHRS and CDR2 YFSETQ. There are 15 residues in the CDR3. Together with reference TRBV5-1 and TRBJ1-6, the CDR3 gives the full variable domain: KAGVTQTPRYLIKTRGQQVTLSCSPISGHRSVSWYQQTPGQGLQFLFEYFSETQRNKGNFPGRFSGRQFSNSRSEMNVSTLELGDSALYLCASSLAGRERSPLHFGNGTRLTVT.

This chain links TRBV6-2 or TRBV6-3 with TRBJ1-5; 7 bases line up with TRBD1. This CDR3 has 15 amino acids. Germline lookup yields CDR1 MNHEY and CDR2 SVGEGT. The V segment lost 2 bases and the J segment 9 bases; nucleotides outside the gene matches: 10. The CDR3 is CASSYRTGPGWPQHF. Here the CDR3 DNA reads TGTGCCAGCAGTTACAGGACAGGCCCAGGGTGGCCCCAGCATTTT.

This clonotype was detected many times. V is TRBV7-2 and J is TRBJ1-1; TRBD1 is a possible D gene (5 bases). V was pared by 1 base and J by 6 bases, with 15 bases between. CDR3 size: 15 residues. The germline gives CDR1 SGHTA, CDR2 FQGNSA. Here the CDR3 DNA reads TGTGCCAGCAGCTTAGTGCGGGGGACTGCCGCTGAAGCTTTCTTT. Residues: CASSLVRGTAAEAFF.

The chain has TRBV6-6 and TRBJ1-1; D not resolved. The V end lost 11 bases, the J end lost 5 bases, and 9 bases lay between the germline ends. This CDR3 has 10 amino acids. Germline V CDR1 and CDR2: MNHNY, SVGAGI (reference sequence). CDR3 DNA: TGTGCCGCCAGGTGGACTGAAGCTTTCTTT. Translation: CAARWTEAFF.